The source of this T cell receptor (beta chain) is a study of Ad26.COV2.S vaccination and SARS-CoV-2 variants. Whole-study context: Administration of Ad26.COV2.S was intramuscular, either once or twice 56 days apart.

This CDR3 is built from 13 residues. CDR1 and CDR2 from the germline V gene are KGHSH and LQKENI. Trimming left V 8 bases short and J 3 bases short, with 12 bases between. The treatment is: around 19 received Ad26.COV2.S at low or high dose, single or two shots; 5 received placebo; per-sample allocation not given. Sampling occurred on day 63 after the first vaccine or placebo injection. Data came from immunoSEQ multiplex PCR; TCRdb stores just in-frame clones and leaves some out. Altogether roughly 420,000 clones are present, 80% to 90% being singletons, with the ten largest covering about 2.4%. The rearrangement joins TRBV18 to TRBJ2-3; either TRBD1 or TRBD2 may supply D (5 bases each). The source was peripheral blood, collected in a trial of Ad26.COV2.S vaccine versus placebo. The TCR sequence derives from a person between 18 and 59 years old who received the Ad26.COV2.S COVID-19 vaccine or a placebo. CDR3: CASPLEGTDTQYF. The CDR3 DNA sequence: TGTGCCAGCCCCTTAGAGGGGACAGATACGCAGTATTTT.